This T cell receptor (beta chain) derives from a study of identical twins. Germline V lookup: CDR1 SGHKS, CDR2 YYEKEE (reference sequence). The length of the CDR3 is 14 residues. The V gene lost 5 bases and the J gene lost 4 bases, with 14 bases spanning the gap. This clonotype has more than one count but fewer than ten. TCRdb passed the 5' RACE reads through MiXCR, listing each CDR3 protein once. The sample shows roughly 200,000 distinct CDR3 sequences, roughly 15% of them seen only once. This sample was shared with a second study, whose subject was T cells expressing NK-cell markers.

The chain recombines TRBV5-5 with TRBJ2-3; no clear D. This sequence originates from a woman aged 18-29 years in good health. The specimen was CD8+ T cells sorted from blood. CDR3 sequence (DNA): TGTGCCAGCAGTTATGAAGGTGTGGCAGATACGCAGTATTTT. It codes for CASSYEGVADTQYF.